The 7 T cell receptor beta chains below all came from one sample that was sequenced in a study of early T cells in non-severe SARS-CoV-2 infection. TCRdb re-analysed the 5' RACE reads in MiXCR, keeping a single row per CDR3 protein. This table has about 38,000 distinct CDR3 sequences, about 5% appearing once. The sequenced sample was whole blood. The receptors here all came from an adult who was a healthcare worker with PCR-confirmed SARS-CoV-2 infection or an uninfected control (not recorded which).

The chain links TRBV29-1 to TRBJ1-1, with TRBD1 as a possible D gene (5 bases). Trimming pared 6 bases from V and 1 base from J, leaving 12 bases between. The V gene's germline CDR1 is SQVTM and CDR2 ANQGSEA. The CDR3 loop spans 13 amino acids. In DNA, the CDR3 is TGCAGCGTGGCCAGGACATCGAACACTGAAGCTTTCTTT. Protein sequence: CSVARTSNTEAFF.

The rearrangement uses TRBV12-3 or TRBV12-4 and TRBJ2-5; perhaps TRBD2 as D (5 bases). CDR3 size: 14 residues. Trimming stripped 6 bases from V and 4 bases from J, with 15 bases between. CDR3 sequence: CASSMDWGRETQYF. CDR3 coding DNA: TGTGCCAGCAGCATGGACTGGGGTCGAGAGACCCAGTACTTC.

This clonotype came up a few times. The chain links TRBV6-1 to TRBJ2-1, with D tentatively TRBD1 (5 bases). The CDR3 is made up of 14 amino acids. V lost 8 bases and J lost 5, with 16 bases in between. Germline V gives CDR1 MNHNS, CDR2 SASEGT. In DNA, the CDR3 is TGTGCCAGCGAACGCGGCAGGGCCCACAATGAGCAGTTCTTC. Translation gives CASERGRAHNEQFF.

This clonotype showed up many times. The CDR3 sequence is CASRGQGTDEAFF. The CDR3 region has the DNA TGTGCCAGCAGGGGACAGGGCACCGATGAAGCTTTCTTT. This chain uses TRBV12-3 or TRBV12-4 with TRBJ1-1; 9 nucleotides match TRBD1. V lost 6 bases and J lost 7; bases outside the gene matches: 6. The CDR3 runs to 13 residues.

Many counts were recorded for this clonotype. J is TRBJ1-1 and V is TRBV7-2; D gene ambiguous. The CDR3 loop spans 13 amino acids. The V end was cut by 1 base, the J end by 6 bases, with 9 bases between. Germline V gene lookup returns CDR1 SGHTA and CDR2 FQGNSA. Written as DNA, the CDR3 is TGTGCCAGCAGCTTAGATCCGGTTGCTGAAGCTTTCTTT. As protein: CASSLDPVAEAFF.

The CDR3 DNA reads TGCAGTGCTAGCTCGGGGGAAAACTATGGCTACACCTTC. Translation gives CSASSGENYGYTF. The chain uses TRBV20-1 and TRBJ1-2, with a weak D call TRBD1 (5 bases). Trimming took off 3 bases at V and 2 bases at J, with 10 bases between the two ends. Germline V gene sequence: CDR1 DFQATT, CDR2 SNEGSKA (reference sequence). This CDR3 region has 13 residues.

This clonotype occurred many times. The genes are TRBV5-1 and TRBJ2-7, with D possibly TRBD1 on 5 matching bases. V was trimmed by 3 bases and J by 3 bases, leaving 13 bases between them. Germline V lookup: CDR1 SGHRS, CDR2 YFSETQ. This CDR3 is 14 amino acids long. The CDR3 here is CASSYAVQGYEQYF. In nucleotides, the CDR3 is TGCGCCAGCAGCTATGCCGTTCAGGGCTACGAGCAGTACTTC.